The rows below give T cell receptor beta chains drawn from one sample of a study of blood T cell repertoires in COVID-19. The method was immunoSEQ multiplex PCR; TCRdb's version includes in-frame clones alone and lacks a portion of them. The table has under 140,000 clones, about four fifths seen once. The sequencing sample was made of peripheral blood. These receptors came from a woman in her sixties or seventies with acute or convalescent COVID-19. CDR3s include the opening cysteine and the closing phenylalanine or tryptophan. The order of the fields is J gene, V gene, clone size, D gene, CDR3 protein, CDR3 DNA. A D gene is named only where the DNA matches it firmly. Clone size appears in some rows only: once, few, many, or a class for an expanded clone.

j_call: TRBJ2-3
v_call: TRBV21-1
clone_size: few
d_call: .
cdr3_aa: CASSKARRGGSRDTQYF
cdr3_nt: TGTGCCAGCAGCAAAGCGCGACGCGGGGGGTCCAGGGATACGCAGTATTTT

j_call: TRBJ2-7
v_call: TRBV30
clone_size: .
d_call: .
cdr3_aa: CAWSVGRVDEQYF
cdr3_nt: TGTGCCTGGAGTGTTGGCAGGGTGGACGAGCAGTACTTC

j_call: TRBJ2-3
v_call: TRBV28
clone_size: .
d_call: .
cdr3_aa: CASSHWDFSSTDTQYF
cdr3_nt: TGTGCCAGCAGTCACTGGGACTTCTCTAGCACAGATACGCAGTATTTT

j_call: TRBJ1-1
v_call: TRBV7-2
clone_size: .
d_call: TRBD1
cdr3_aa: CASSPRDRGRGTEAFF
cdr3_nt: TGTGCCAGCAGCCCTCGGGACAGGGGGCGCGGCACTGAAGCTTTCTTT

j_call: TRBJ1-5
v_call: TRBV6-2/TRBV6-3
clone_size: once
d_call: TRBD1
cdr3_aa: CASSYSTGVVAQHF
cdr3_nt: TGTGCCAGCAGTTACTCGACAGGGGTGGTAGCCCAGCATTTT

j_call: TRBJ1-2
v_call: TRBV12-3/TRBV12-4
clone_size: .
d_call: TRBD1
cdr3_aa: CASSKDRDYGYTF
cdr3_nt: TGTGCCAGCAGCAAAGACAGGGACTATGGCTACACCTTC

j_call: TRBJ1-1
v_call: TRBV5-1
clone_size: .
d_call: TRBD1
cdr3_aa: CASSFKWDRTNTEAFF
cdr3_nt: TGCGCCAGCAGCTTCAAGTGGGACAGGACGAACACTGAAGCTTTCTTT

j_call: TRBJ1-2
v_call: TRBV21-1
clone_size: .
d_call: .
cdr3_aa: CASSAPIPFGYTF
cdr3_nt: TGTGCCAGCAGCGCGCCGATCCCGTTCGGCTACACCTTC

j_call: TRBJ1-4
v_call: TRBV5-1
clone_size: few
d_call: .
cdr3_aa: CASSLEGANEKLFF
cdr3_nt: TGCGCCAGCAGCTTGGAAGGGGCTAATGAAAAACTGTTTTTT

j_call: TRBJ1-6
v_call: TRBV2
clone_size: .
d_call: .
cdr3_aa: CASSEGGGWSPLHF
cdr3_nt: TGTGCCAGCAGTGAAGGGGGGGGTTGGTCACCCCTCCACTTT

j_call: TRBJ1-1
v_call: TRBV9
clone_size: .
d_call: .
cdr3_aa: CASSVDLQGDTEAFF
cdr3_nt: TGTGCCAGCAGCGTAGATCTACAGGGCGACACTGAAGCTTTCTTT

j_call: TRBJ1-1
v_call: TRBV30
clone_size: .
d_call: .
cdr3_aa: CARARAGTEAFF
cdr3_nt: TGTGCCCGAGCCAGAGCGGGCACTGAAGCTTTCTTT

j_call: TRBJ1-1
v_call: TRBV2
clone_size: .
d_call: TRBD1
cdr3_aa: CASGGQGDTEAFF
cdr3_nt: TGTGCCAGCGGAGGACAGGGAGACACTGAAGCTTTCTTT

j_call: TRBJ2-3
v_call: TRBV4-3
clone_size: .
d_call: .
cdr3_aa: CASSHPYDTQYF
cdr3_nt: TGCGCCAGCAGCCACCCCTACGATACGCAGTATTTT

j_call: TRBJ2-7
v_call: TRBV6-5
clone_size: .
d_call: TRBD1
cdr3_aa: CASSSPTGGEQYF
cdr3_nt: TGTGCCAGCAGTTCACCGACAGGGGGCGAGCAGTACTTC

j_call: TRBJ2-1
v_call: TRBV6-5
clone_size: .
d_call: TRBD2
cdr3_aa: CASRDTGGLDNEQFF
cdr3_nt: TGTGCCAGCAGGGATACGGGGGGGTTAGACAATGAGCAGTTCTTC

j_call: TRBJ2-5
v_call: TRBV12-3/TRBV12-4
clone_size: once
d_call: .
cdr3_aa: CASSLGARETQYF
cdr3_nt: TGTGCCAGCAGTTTGGGGGCTAGAGAGACCCAGTACTTC

j_call: TRBJ1-1
v_call: TRBV30
clone_size: .
d_call: .
cdr3_aa: CAWSVPGQPPEAFF
cdr3_nt: TGTGCCTGGAGTGTACCCGGACAGCCACCTGAAGCTTTCTTT

j_call: TRBJ2-7
v_call: TRBV5-1
clone_size: once
d_call: .
cdr3_aa: CASTLGAGYYEQYF
cdr3_nt: TGCGCCAGCACCCTGGGAGCCGGATACTACGAGCAGTACTTC

j_call: TRBJ2-4
v_call: TRBV7-2
clone_size: .
d_call: .
cdr3_aa: CASSLAVLYKNIQYF
cdr3_nt: TGTGCCAGCAGCCTCGCAGTTTTATACAAAAACATTCAGTACTTC

j_call: TRBJ2-7
v_call: TRBV28
clone_size: .
d_call: TRBD2
cdr3_aa: CASSSAGGSSYEQYF
cdr3_nt: TGTGCCAGCAGTTCAGCGGGGGGTTCCTCCTACGAGCAGTACTTC

j_call: TRBJ1-2
v_call: TRBV28
clone_size: .
d_call: TRBD1
cdr3_aa: CASSLGQGVYGYTF
cdr3_nt: TGTGCCAGCAGTTTGGGACAGGGGGTCTATGGCTACACCTTC

j_call: TRBJ1-1
v_call: TRBV10-3
clone_size: .
d_call: TRBD1
cdr3_aa: CAISSHYRGKNTEAFF
cdr3_nt: TGTGCCATCAGTTCGCATTACAGGGGGAAGAACACTGAAGCTTTCTTT

j_call: TRBJ2-7
v_call: TRBV15
clone_size: few
d_call: .
cdr3_aa: CATSREGSGYEQYF
cdr3_nt: TGTGCCACCAGCAGAGAAGGATCAGGGTACGAGCAGTACTTC

j_call: TRBJ1-4
v_call: TRBV23-1
clone_size: once
d_call: .
cdr3_aa: CASSPREQATNEKLFF
cdr3_nt: TGCGCCAGCAGTCCCCGGGAGCAAGCAACTAATGAAAAACTGTTTTTT

j_call: TRBJ1-3
v_call: TRBV2
clone_size: .
d_call: .
cdr3_aa: CASTNDRHSGNTIYF
cdr3_nt: TGTGCCAGCACCAACGACAGACACTCTGGAAACACCATATATTTT

j_call: TRBJ1-1
v_call: TRBV30
clone_size: .
d_call: .
cdr3_aa: CAMRGGWVENTEAFF
cdr3_nt: TGTGCCATGCGGGGGGGTTGGGTGGAGAACACTGAAGCTTTCTTT

j_call: TRBJ1-5
v_call: TRBV7-2
clone_size: .
d_call: .
cdr3_aa: CASSLSRRNQPQHF
cdr3_nt: TGTGCCAGCAGCTTAAGTCGGAGAAATCAGCCCCAGCATTTT

j_call: TRBJ1-1
v_call: TRBV13
clone_size: .
d_call: .
cdr3_aa: CASSSGGRAEEAFF
cdr3_nt: TGTGCCAGCAGCTCGGGAGGCCGCGCCGAGGAAGCTTTCTTT

j_call: TRBJ1-1
v_call: TRBV4-1
clone_size: .
d_call: TRBD1
cdr3_aa: CASSQDYNRGTAEAFF
cdr3_nt: TGCGCCAGCAGCCAAGACTATAACAGGGGGACCGCTGAAGCTTTCTTT

j_call: TRBJ2-3
v_call: TRBV6-5
clone_size: .
d_call: TRBD1
cdr3_aa: CASRRQGAPTDTQYF
cdr3_nt: TGTGCCAGCAGAAGACAGGGGGCGCCGACAGATACGCAGTATTTT

j_call: TRBJ2-3
v_call: TRBV14
clone_size: .
d_call: .
cdr3_aa: CASSRYGPSQYF
cdr3_nt: TGTGCCAGCAGCCGCTATGGGCCATCGCAGTATTTT

j_call: TRBJ2-3
v_call: TRBV5-1
clone_size: .
d_call: TRBD2
cdr3_aa: CASSLGAGGPLADTQYF
cdr3_nt: TGCGCCAGCAGCTTGGGTGCGGGGGGGCCGTTGGCAGATACGCAGTATTTT

j_call: TRBJ1-1
v_call: TRBV5-1
clone_size: once
d_call: TRBD1
cdr3_aa: CASSFGTGIEAFF
cdr3_nt: TGCGCCAGCAGCTTCGGGACAGGTATAGAAGCTTTCTTT

j_call: TRBJ1-3
v_call: TRBV9
clone_size: few
d_call: .
cdr3_aa: CASSSGGGAGNTIYF
cdr3_nt: TGTGCCAGCAGCTCTGGCGGGGGGGCTGGAAACACCATATATTTT

j_call: TRBJ2-7
v_call: TRBV27
clone_size: .
d_call: .
cdr3_aa: CASSSSEPYEQYF
cdr3_nt: TGTGCCAGCAGTTCATCGGAGCCCTACGAGCAGTACTTC

j_call: TRBJ2-7
v_call: TRBV6-5
clone_size: .
d_call: TRBD1
cdr3_aa: CASMPGQGALNEQYF
cdr3_nt: TGTGCCAGCATGCCGGGACAGGGGGCGCTGAACGAGCAGTACTTC

j_call: TRBJ1-5
v_call: TRBV30
clone_size: few
d_call: TRBD1
cdr3_aa: CAWNSGQPNQPQHF
cdr3_nt: TGTGCCTGGAATTCGGGACAGCCAAATCAGCCCCAGCATTTT

j_call: TRBJ1-1
v_call: TRBV6-5
clone_size: .
d_call: .
cdr3_aa: CASSYPGMEAFF
cdr3_nt: TGTGCCAGCAGTTACCCCGGGATGGAAGCTTTCTTT

j_call: TRBJ2-6
v_call: TRBV30
clone_size: .
d_call: .
cdr3_aa: CAWSDISGANVLTF
cdr3_nt: TGTGCCTGGAGTGACATCTCTGGGGCCAACGTCCTGACTTTC

j_call: TRBJ1-5
v_call: TRBV7-9
clone_size: .
d_call: TRBD1
cdr3_aa: CASSPRQGDQPQHF
cdr3_nt: TGTGCCAGCAGCCCAAGACAGGGGGACCAGCCCCAGCATTTT

j_call: TRBJ1-5
v_call: TRBV7-6
clone_size: .
d_call: .
cdr3_aa: CASSLGSGDGQPQHF
cdr3_nt: TGTGCCAGCAGCTTAGGATCGGGGGATGGACAGCCCCAGCATTTT

j_call: TRBJ1-1
v_call: TRBV30
clone_size: .
d_call: TRBD1
cdr3_aa: CAWDRDRAREAFF
cdr3_nt: TGTGCCTGGGACCGGGACAGGGCCCGAGAAGCTTTCTTT

j_call: TRBJ2-3
v_call: TRBV7-2
clone_size: .
d_call: .
cdr3_aa: CASSPNPDTQYF
cdr3_nt: TGTGCCAGCAGCCCTAACCCAGATACGCAGTATTTT

j_call: TRBJ2-3
v_call: TRBV19
clone_size: .
d_call: .
cdr3_aa: CASTATGYSTDTQYF
cdr3_nt: TGTGCCAGTACCGCAACAGGGTATAGCACAGATACGCAGTATTTT

j_call: TRBJ1-6
v_call: TRBV6-5
clone_size: .
d_call: TRBD1
cdr3_aa: CASRQTGRNSPLHF
cdr3_nt: TGTGCCAGCAGGCAGACAGGGAGGAATTCACCCCTCCACTTT

j_call: TRBJ1-1
v_call: TRBV7-3
clone_size: .
d_call: TRBD1
cdr3_aa: CASSSAGTDRYTEAFF
cdr3_nt: TGTGCCAGCAGCTCGGCCGGGACAGACCGTTATACTGAAGCTTTCTTT

j_call: TRBJ1-2
v_call: TRBV7-9
clone_size: few
d_call: TRBD1
cdr3_aa: CASSLGDRPFYGYTF
cdr3_nt: TGTGCCAGCAGCTTGGGGGACAGACCGTTCTATGGCTACACCTTC

j_call: TRBJ1-6
v_call: TRBV3-1/TRBV3-2
clone_size: .
d_call: .
cdr3_aa: CASSQDLVQSSSYNSPLHF
cdr3_nt: TGTGCCAGCAGCCAAGATCTAGTTCAATCTAGCTCCTATAATTCACCCCTCCACTTT

j_call: TRBJ1-1
v_call: TRBV30
clone_size: .
d_call: .
cdr3_aa: CAWRGHGHTEAFF
cdr3_nt: TGTGCCTGGAGGGGACACGGACACACTGAAGCTTTCTTT

j_call: TRBJ1-3
v_call: TRBV5-1
clone_size: .
d_call: .
cdr3_aa: CASSPNPETGRNTIYF
cdr3_nt: TGCGCCAGCAGCCCAAATCCGGAGACGGGAAGAAACACCATATATTTT